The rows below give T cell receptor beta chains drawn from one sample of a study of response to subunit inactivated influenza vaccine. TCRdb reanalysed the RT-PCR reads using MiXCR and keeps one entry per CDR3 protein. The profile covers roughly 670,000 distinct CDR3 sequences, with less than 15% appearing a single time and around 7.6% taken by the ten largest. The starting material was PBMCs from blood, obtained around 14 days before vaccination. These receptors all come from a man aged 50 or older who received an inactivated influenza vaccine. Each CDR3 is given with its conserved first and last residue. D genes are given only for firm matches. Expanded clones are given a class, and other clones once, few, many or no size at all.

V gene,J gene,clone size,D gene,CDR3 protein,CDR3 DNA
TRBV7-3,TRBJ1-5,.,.,CASSLCVRYYSNQPQHF,TGTGCCAGCAGCTTATGTGTCCGATATTATAGCAATCAGCCCCAGCATTTT
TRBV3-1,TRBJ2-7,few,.,CASTRGFSADEQYF,TGTGCCAGCACCCGCGGATTCTCTGCCGACGAGCAGTACTTC
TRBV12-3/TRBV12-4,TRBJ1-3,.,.,CASSLAPGISGNTIYF,TGTGCCAGCAGTTTAGCGCCAGGGATCTCTGGAAACACCATATATTTT
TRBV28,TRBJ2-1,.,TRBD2,CASSFPGLEIYNEQFF,TGTGCCAGCAGCTTTCCGGGACTAGAGATCTACAATGAGCAGTTCTTC
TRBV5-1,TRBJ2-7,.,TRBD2,CASSFQAGASYEQYF,TGCGCCAGCAGCTTCCAGGCGGGAGCCTCCTACGAGCAGTACTTC
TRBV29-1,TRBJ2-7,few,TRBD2,CSVERLAGFPANYEQYF,TGCAGCGTTGAGCGACTAGCGGGGTTCCCTGCAAACTACGAGCAGTACTTC
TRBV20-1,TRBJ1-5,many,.,CSAKIRGQGLKPQHF,TGCAGTGCTAAGATAAGAGGGCAGGGGCTGAAGCCCCAGCATTTT
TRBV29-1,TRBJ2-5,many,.,CSVEDLDSRGETQYF,TGCAGCGTTGAAGATCTTGACTCAAGGGGGGAGACCCAGTACTTC
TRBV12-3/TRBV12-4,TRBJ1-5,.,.,CASSTLLDQPQHF,TGTGCCAGCAGCACCCTCTTGGATCAGCCCCAGCATTTT
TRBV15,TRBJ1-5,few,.,CATSREGFQPQHF,TGTGCCACCAGCAGAGAGGGGTTTCAGCCCCAGCATTTT
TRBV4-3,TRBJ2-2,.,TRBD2,CASSQGGIGGKGTGELFF,TGCGCCAGCAGCCAAGGGGGCATCGGGGGGAAGGGAACCGGGGAGCTGTTTTTT
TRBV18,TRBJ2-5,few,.,CASSRIKESQYF,TGTGCCAGCTCACGGATCAAAGAGAGCCAGTACTTC
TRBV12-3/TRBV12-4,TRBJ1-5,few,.,CASNTMGGTDQPQHF,TGTGCCAGCAACACGATGGGGGGGACGGATCAGCCCCAGCATTTT
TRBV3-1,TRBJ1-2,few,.,CASSQQGLHGYTF,TGTGCCAGCAGCCAACAGGGCTTGCACGGCTACACCTTC
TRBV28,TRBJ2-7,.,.,CASSFPSFLEQYF,TGTGCCAGCAGTTTCCCCTCTTTTCTCGAGCAGTACTTC
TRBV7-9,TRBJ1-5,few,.,CASSLDGSSNQPQHF,TGTGCCAGCAGCTTAGATGGGTCTAGCAATCAGCCCCAGCATTTT
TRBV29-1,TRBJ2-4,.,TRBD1,CSVAQGAPAKNIQYF,TGCAGCGTTGCACAGGGGGCGCCGGCCAAAAACATTCAGTACTTC
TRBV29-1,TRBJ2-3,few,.,CSVEVSPDTQYF,TGCAGCGTTGAAGTGTCTCCAGATACGCAGTATTTT
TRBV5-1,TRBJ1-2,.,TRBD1,CASTFDPQGVNGYTF,TGCGCCAGCACCTTCGACCCGCAGGGGGTCAATGGCTACACCTTC
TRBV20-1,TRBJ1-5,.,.,CSAREQGKNQPQHF,TGCAGTGCTAGGGAGCAGGGGAAAAATCAGCCCCAGCATTTT
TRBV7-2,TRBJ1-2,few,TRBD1,CASSPQGAVGGYTF,TGTGCCAGCAGCCCCCAGGGGGCTGTGGGGGGCTACACCTTC
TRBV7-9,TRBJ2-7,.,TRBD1,CASNSAGTAYEQYF,TGTGCCAGCAACAGCGCCGGGACAGCCTACGAGCAGTACTTC
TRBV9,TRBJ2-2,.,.,CASGEGGRGTGELFF,TGTGCCAGCGGCGAGGGTGGGAGAGGTACCGGGGAGCTGTTTTTT
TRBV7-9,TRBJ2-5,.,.,CASSLRFANRETQYF,TGTGCCAGCAGCTTAAGGTTTGCTAACCGGGAGACCCAGTACTTC
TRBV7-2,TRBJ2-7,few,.,CASSLVGESSYEQYF,TGTGCCAGCAGCTTAGTTGGGGAGAGCTCCTACGAGCAGTACTTC
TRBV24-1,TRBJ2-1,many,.,CATSDFGGSGYNEQFF,TGTGCCACCAGTGATTTCGGAGGGTCGGGTTACAATGAGCAGTTCTTC
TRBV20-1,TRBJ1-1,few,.,CSARSEDRNTEAFF,TGCAGTGCTAGATCCGAGGACAGGAACACTGAAGCTTTCTTT
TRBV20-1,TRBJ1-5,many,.,CSAKEGGYNQPQHF,TGCAGTGCTAAAGAAGGGGGATACAATCAGCCCCAGCATTTT
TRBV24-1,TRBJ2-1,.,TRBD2,CATSAGTSGVYNEQFF,TGTGCCACCAGTGCCGGGACTAGCGGAGTCTACAATGAGCAGTTCTTC
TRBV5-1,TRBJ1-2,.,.,CASSPTGRNYGYTF,TGCGCCAGCAGCCCGACCGGGCGGAACTATGGCTACACCTTC
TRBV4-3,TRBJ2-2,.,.,CASSQERGGGAGELFF,TGCGCCAGCAGCCAAGAGCGGGGAGGGGGAGCCGGGGAGCTGTTTTTT
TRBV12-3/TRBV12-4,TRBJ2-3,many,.,CASSFNRADGQYF,TGTGCCAGCAGTTTTAACAGAGCAGACGGGCAGTATTTT
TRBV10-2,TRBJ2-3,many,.,CASSELGLTGDTQYF,TGCGCCAGCAGTGAGTTGGGGCTGACGGGAGATACGCAGTATTTT
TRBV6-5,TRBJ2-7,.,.,CASSYSRLASYEQYF,TGTGCCAGCAGTTACTCGAGGCTAGCCTCCTACGAGCAGTACTTC
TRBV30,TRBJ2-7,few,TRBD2,CAWSSTGLAERVSYEQYF,TGTGCCTGGAGTAGTACAGGACTAGCGGAGAGGGTCTCCTACGAGCAGTACTTC
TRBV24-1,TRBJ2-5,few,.,CATSDLAGTEETQYF,TGTGCCACCAGTGATTTGGCCGGGACGGAAGAGACCCAGTACTTC
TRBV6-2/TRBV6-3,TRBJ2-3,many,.,CASSGLGVDTQYF,TGTGCCAGCAGTGGACTGGGGGTGGATACGCAGTATTTT
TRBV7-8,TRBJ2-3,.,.,CASSLGEQVTQYF,TGTGCCAGCAGCTTAGGGGAACAAGTTACGCAGTATTTT
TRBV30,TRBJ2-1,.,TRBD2,CAFSGSFVDNEQFF,TGTGCGTTTAGCGGGAGCTTTGTCGACAATGAGCAGTTCTTC
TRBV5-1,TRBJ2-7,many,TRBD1,CASSLEGQGAYEQYF,TGCGCCAGCAGCTTGGAGGGACAGGGAGCCTACGAGCAGTACTTC
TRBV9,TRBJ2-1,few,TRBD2,CASSVAGGQVYEQFF,TGTGCCAGCAGCGTAGCGGGGGGGCAAGTCTACGAGCAGTTCTTC
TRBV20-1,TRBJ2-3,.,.,CSAKKGTLGTDTQYF,TGCAGTGCTAAAAAAGGGACCTTGGGCACAGATACGCAGTATTTT
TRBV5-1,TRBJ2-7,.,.,CASSPRTARYEQYF,TGCGCCAGCAGCCCCCGGACAGCCAGATACGAGCAGTACTTC
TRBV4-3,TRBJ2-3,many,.,CASSQDGAGPGSTDTQYF,TGCGCCAGCAGCCAAGATGGAGCAGGGCCTGGTAGCACAGATACGCAGTATTTT
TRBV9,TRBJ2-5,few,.,CASSGTSTGETQYF,TGTGCCAGCAGCGGGACATCCACGGGAGAGACCCAGTACTTC
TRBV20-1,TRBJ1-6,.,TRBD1,CSALGTGTFFYSPLHF,TGCAGTGCTTTGGGGACAGGGACTTTTTTTTATTCACCCCTCCACTTT
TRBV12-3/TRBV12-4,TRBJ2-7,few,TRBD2,CASSWAPGLATYEQYF,TGTGCCAGCAGTTGGGCCCCGGGACTAGCGACTTACGAGCAGTACTTC
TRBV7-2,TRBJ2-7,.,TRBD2,CASSSPTTSGSKYEQYF,TGTGCCAGCAGCTCACCCACGACTAGCGGGAGCAAGTACGAGCAGTACTTC
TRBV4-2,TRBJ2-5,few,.,CASSQARTPETQYF,TGTGCCAGCAGCCAAGCGCGCACCCCGGAGACCCAGTACTTC
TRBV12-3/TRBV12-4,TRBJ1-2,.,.,CASSFLPGVSDYGYTF,TGTGCCAGCAGTTTCTTACCCGGGGTATCAGACTATGGCTACACCTTC
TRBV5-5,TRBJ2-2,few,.,CASSGGLNTGELFF,TGTGCCAGCAGCGGGGGCCTGAACACCGGGGAGCTGTTTTTT
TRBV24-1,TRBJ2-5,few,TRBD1,CATSRTGEETQYF,TGTGCCACCAGCCGGACAGGGGAAGAGACCCAGTACTTC
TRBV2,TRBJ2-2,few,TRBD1,CAVNRGEYSNTGELFF,TGTGCCGTAAACAGGGGGGAATATTCGAACACCGGGGAGCTGTTTTTT
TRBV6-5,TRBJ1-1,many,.,CASSYSTYTEAFF,TGTGCCAGCAGTTACTCGACATACACTGAAGCTTTCTTT
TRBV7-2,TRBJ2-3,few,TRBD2,CASSTSGGSTDTQYF,TGTGCCAGCAGCACTAGCGGGGGAAGCACAGATACGCAGTATTTT
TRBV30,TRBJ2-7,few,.,CAWSGRIGYEQYF,TGTGCCTGGAGTGGACGTATAGGCTACGAGCAGTACTTC
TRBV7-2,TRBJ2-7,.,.,CASRKQGSSYEQYF,TGTGCCAGCAGGAAACAGGGTAGCTCCTACGAGCAGTACTTC
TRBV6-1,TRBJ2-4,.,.,CASSKVTEQYF,TGTGCCAGCAGTAAAGTGACAGAACAGTACTTC
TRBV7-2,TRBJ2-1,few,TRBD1,CASSTDRDQSYNEQFF,TGTGCCAGCAGCACCGACAGGGATCAGTCCTACAATGAGCAGTTCTTC
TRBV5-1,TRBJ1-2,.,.,CASSLGSAAGYGYTF,TGCGCCAGCAGCTTGGGATCCGCAGCGGGCTATGGCTACACCTTC